Shown below are 21 T cell receptor beta chains from a single sample sequenced in a study of cytomegalovirus exposure and HLA in healthy donors (dated by TCRdb to about 2017). Receptor libraries were prepared by the immunoSEQ multiplex PCR assay. A mixture of 60 forward primers for TCR Vbeta segments and 13 reverse primers for TCR Jbeta segments was used in the multiplex PCR. The table was pulled from immuneACCESS by TCRdb, which kept in-frame rearrangements only. Such tables lose some clones; where checked, under half of the loss comes from unresolved V genes, and the rest has no known cause. A total of fewer than 200,000 clones appear in this sample, roughly 85% of them only once. The top ten hold over 0.8% of the sample. Input material: PBMCs. The origin of the receptors is a woman aged 30 to 39 in good health and CMV-seronegative.

This clone was found a few times. The sample carries other DNA sequences with the same CDR3. The chain recombines TRBV14 with TRBJ2-5; TRBD2 might be the D (5 bases). This CDR3 contains 14 residues. V dropped 0 bases and J dropped 7 bases, with 12 bases sitting between them. Germline-derived CDR1 and CDR2 are SGHDN and FVKESK. The CDR3 sequence: CASSQDWASGTQYF. The CDR3, as DNA: TGTGCCAGCAGCCAAGATTGGGCAAGCGGGACCCAGTACTTC.

V is TRBV28 and J is TRBJ1-1, with TRBD1 matching over 7 bases. Germline assignment: CDR1 MDHEN and CDR2 SYDVKM. Germline trimming cut 5 bases from V and 2 bases from J; bases unmatched to any gene: 8. This CDR3 contains 15 residues. For the CDR3, the DNA is TGTGCCAGCAGTCCTACGACAGGGTTCAACACTGAAGCTTTCTTT. As protein: CASSPTTGFNTEAFF.

The chain uses TRBV4-1 and TRBJ2-1; 14 positions agree with TRBD2. This CDR3 is built from 17 residues. V shed 4 bases, J shed 7 bases, and the junction held 9 bases outside the gene matches. The germline V gene encodes CDR1 MGHRA and CDR2 YSYEKL. The CDR3: CASSRTTGTSGRNEQFF. Written as DNA, the CDR3 is TGCGCCAGCAGCCGGACAACCGGGACTAGCGGGAGAAATGAGCAGTTCTTC.

The rearrangement uses TRBV6-6 and TRBJ2-5; D perhaps matches TRBD1 (6 bases). V lost 2 bases to trimming and J lost 5 bases, with 9 bases between them. The CDR3 spans 13 residues. The V gene's germline CDR1 is MNHNY and CDR2 SVGAGI (reference sequence). The CDR3 region is CASSYTRGETQYF. As DNA, the CDR3 is TGTGCCAGCAGTTACACCAGGGGTGAGACCCAGTACTTC.

This clone has only one observation. The chain employs TRBV2 and TRBJ1-2, with 8 bases that match TRBD1. Germline V gene data show CDR1 as SNHLY and CDR2 as FYNNEI. J lost 2 bases, V lost 8 bases, and 4 bases had no gene match. The CDR3 contains 13 residues. Written as DNA, the CDR3 is TGTGCCAGCTGGGACAGGAAAAACTATGGCTACACCTTC. Its protein is CASWDRKNYGYTF. Using reference TRBV2 and TRBJ1-2 for the parts outside the CDR3, the full variable domain is EPEVTQTPSHQVTQMGQEVILRCVPISNHLYFYWYRQILGQKVEFLVSFYNNEISEKSEIFDDQFSVERPDGSNFTLKIRSTKLEDSAMYFCASWDRKNYGYTFGSGTRLTVV.

Comment on this clone: Compared with germline, one end of the junction differs, possibly owing to a read error. Here the CDR3 reads CASWGGRQSYF. The DNA of the CDR3 is TGTGCCAGCTGGGGGGGCAGGCAGAGCTACTTT. This chain connects TRBV2 to TRBJ1-1; possibly TRBD1 for D (6 bases). Germline assignment: CDR1 SNHLY and CDR2 FYNNEI. The length of the CDR3 is 11 residues.

The chain is built from TRBV2 and TRBJ1-6; possibly TRBD1 for D (6 bases). Per germline, CDR1 SNHLY and CDR2 FYNNEI. Trimming left V 8 bases short and J 5 bases short, with 13 bases between. There are 14 residues in the CDR3. In DNA, the CDR3 is TGTGCCAGCGGGGGACATTTGAATAATTCACCCCTCCACTTT. Translation: CASGGHLNNSPLHF. The full variable domain, completed using reference TRBV2 and TRBJ1-6, is EPEVTQTPSHQVTQMGQEVILRCVPISNHLYFYWYRQILGQKVEFLVSFYNNEISEKSEIFDDQFSVERPDGSNFTLKIRSTKLEDSAMYFCASGGHLNNSPLHFGNGTRLTVT.

The genes are TRBV14 and TRBJ2-7, with TRBD1 matching over 7 bases. The length of the CDR3 is 14 residues. In germline, CDR1 is SGHDN, CDR2 FVKESK. V shed 3 bases, J shed 3 bases, and the junction held 5 bases outside the gene matches. As DNA, the CDR3 is TGTGCCAGCAGCCAGCCGGGACAGAACTACGAGCAGTACTTC. Translating gives CASSQPGQNYEQYF.

This clone has a single count. The chain joins TRBV11-2 to TRBJ1-5, with a weak D call TRBD1 (6 bases). Germline CDR1 and CDR2: SGHAT and FQNNGV. V was clipped by 3 bases and J by 2 bases, with 8 bases between them. This CDR3 comprises 14 residues. CDR3: CASSLAGGNQPQHF. In DNA, the CDR3 is TGTGCCAGCAGCTTGGCAGGGGGCAATCAGCCCCAGCATTTT.

The chain links TRBV7-9 to TRBJ1-1; D is unresolved. Trimming left V 8 bases short and J 1 base short, with 5 bases between. In germline, CDR1 is SEHNR, CDR2 FQNEAQ (reference sequence). This CDR3 spans 11 amino acids. DNA for the CDR3: TGTGCCAGCGCCAGGAACACTGAAGCTTTCTTT. It specifies CASARNTEAFF.

The chain uses TRBV9 and TRBJ1-1, with 9 bases fitting TRBD1. The CDR3 spans 15 residues. V shed 3 bases, J shed 1 base, and the junction held 4 bases outside the gene matches. Germline V lookup: CDR1 SGDLS, CDR2 YYNGEE. The CDR3 nucleotides read TGTGCCAGCAGCGGAGGGGACAGGGCGAACACTGAAGCTTTCTTT. Protein: CASSGGDRANTEAFF.

J is TRBJ2-3 and V is TRBV7-2; D is possibly TRBD2 (6 bases). The CDR3 extends over 14 amino acids. V was clipped by 6 bases and J by 4 bases, with 14 bases between them. The germline V gene encodes CDR1 SGHTA and CDR2 FQGNSA. The CDR3 loop reads CASSYPGLPDTQYF. CDR3 DNA sequence: TGTGCCAGCAGTTATCCGGGACTCCCAGATACGCAGTATTTT.

This chain connects TRBV6-6 to TRBJ2-5; TRBD2 is a possible D gene (6 bases). The CDR3 runs to 14 residues. Germline lookup yields CDR1 MNHNY and CDR2 SVGAGI (reference sequence). V lost 5 bases and J lost 4, with 14 bases in between. The CDR3 here is CASSPGLGRETQYF. The CDR3, as DNA: TGTGCCAGCAGTCCGGGACTTGGACGAGAGACCCAGTACTTC.

The rearrangement uses TRBV5-6 and TRBJ2-7, with unresolved D. This CDR3 has 15 residues. The germline V gene has CDR1 SGHDT and CDR2 YYEEEE. The V end was cut by 2 bases, the J end by 0 bases, with 12 bases between. The CDR3 DNA reads TGTGCCAGCAGCTTCCGAGCCTTCTCCTCCTACGAGCAGTACTTC. Protein: CASSFRAFSSYEQYF.

In this sample, this clone turned up a few times. One base separates it from a far larger clone, so it is likely a read error. This chain links TRBV7-8 with TRBJ2-3; TRBD1 matches 8 bases. The length of the CDR3 is 15 residues. Germline V gene sequence: CDR1 SGHVS, CDR2 FQNEAQ. The CDR3 DNA is TGTGCCAGCAGCTTAGGGACAGGGCTCACAGATATGCAGTATTTT. Its protein product is CASSLGTGLTDMQYF.

The chain joins TRBV27 to TRBJ2-1; TRBD2 agrees at 7 bases. The CDR3 totals 16 residues. Trimming at V came to 0 bases and at J to 7 bases, leaving 9 bases not matched to a gene. CDR1 MNHEY and CDR2 SMNVEV come from the germline V gene (reference sequence). In DNA form, the CDR3 reads TGTGCCAGCAGTTTATCGAGGGCTAGCGGAAGGAATGAGCAGTTCTTC. Translation gives CASSLSRASGRNEQFF.

V and J are TRBV9 and TRBJ2-7; 7 bases match TRBD1. The CDR3 has 13 residues. V lost 3 bases, J lost 5 bases, and 5 bases stayed unmatched. The germline V gene has CDR1 SGDLS and CDR2 YYNGEE. The CDR3 is CASSERQGHEQYF. In DNA, the CDR3 is TGTGCCAGCAGCGAACGACAGGGCCACGAGCAGTACTTC.

The chain is built from TRBV9 and TRBJ2-7; possible D gene TRBD2, 5 bases. Germline V lookup: CDR1 SGDLS, CDR2 YYNGEE. The CDR3 extends over 13 amino acids. The germline V and J ends were trimmed by 0 bases and 3 bases, with 7 bases remaining between them. CDR3 DNA: TGTGCCAGCAGCGTAGGGGCGGGCTACGAGCAGTACTTC. This gives the protein CASSVGAGYEQYF.

This chain uses TRBV5-1 with TRBJ2-4; TRBD1 matches 7 bases. In germline, CDR1 is SGHRS, CDR2 YFSETQ. Trimming cost V 1 base and J 0 bases; bases outside gene matches: 4. This CDR3 contains 16 residues. Here the CDR3 reads CASSLRQGLAKNIQYF. DNA of the CDR3: TGCGCCAGCAGCTTGCGACAGGGCCTAGCCAAAAACATTCAGTACTTC.

This chain links TRBV19 with TRBJ2-7; tentatively, D is TRBD2 (6 bases). With 1 base removed from V and 7 bases from J, the gap between germline ends came to 14 bases. Germline loops: CDR1 LNHDA, CDR2 SQIVND (reference sequence). This CDR3 region has 14 residues. Written as DNA, the CDR3 is TGTGCCAGTAGTATAGGTAGCGGTCTTGGGGAGCAGTACTTC. Translated: CASSIGSGLGEQYF.

This rearrangement joins TRBV5-1 to TRBJ2-1, with TRBD1 matching over 7 bases. Germline CDR1 is SGHRS and CDR2 is YFSETQ. Germline trimming cut 0 bases from V and 3 bases from J; bases unmatched to any gene: 18. This CDR3 has 20 residues. The DNA of the CDR3 is TGCGCCAGCAGCTTGGAGGGACAGAGACGATTTCAGGGGTTCTACAATGAGCAGTTCTTC. Translating it yields CASSLEGQRRFQGFYNEQFF. The variable domain in full, completed from reference TRBV5-1 and TRBJ2-1, reads KAGVTQTPRYLIKTRGQQVTLSCSPISGHRSVSWYQQTPGQGLQFLFEYFSETQRNKGNFPGRFSGRQFSNSRSEMNVSTLELGDSALYLCASSLEGQRRFQGFYNEQFFGPGTRLTVL.